Below are 25 T cell receptor beta chains sequenced from a single sample in a study of blood T cell repertoires in COVID-19. The repertoire was sequenced with immunoSEQ multiplex PCR; TCRdb's copy has only in-frame clones and lacks some. The sample records more than 150,000 clones, almost 80% being singletons. Sequenced: peripheral blood. These receptors were obtained from a woman in her 70s with acute or convalescent COVID-19.

The table lists this clone with a count of one. The chain employs TRBV5-6 and TRBJ1-2; TRBD1 agrees at 12 bases. The CDR3 contains 14 residues. Trimming took 4 bases from V and 8 from J; bases not matched to a gene: 6. Per germline, CDR1 SGHDT and CDR2 YYEEEE. CDR3 in amino acids: CASSRGQGARGYTF. The CDR3 DNA reads as TGTGCCAGCAGCCGGGGACAGGGGGCCCGGGGCTACACCTTC.

CDR3 loop: CAWTYLAGTEAFF. The CDR3 region has the DNA TGTGCCTGGACGTACTTGGCGGGGACTGAAGCTTTCTTT. V usage is TRBV30 and J usage is TRBJ1-1, with D hard to call. Trimming pared 4 bases from V and 5 bases from J, leaving 14 bases between. This CDR3 spans 13 amino acids. Germline assignment: CDR1 GTSNPN and CDR2 SVGIG (reference sequence).

The chain has TRBV19 and TRBJ1-2; no clear D. The CDR3 runs 15 residues. V was cut by 1 base and J by 5 bases, with 14 bases left in between. Germline V gives CDR1 LNHDA, CDR2 SQIVND (reference sequence). The CDR3 loop is CASSIGGGSVYGYTF. Written as DNA, the CDR3 is TGTGCCAGTAGTATAGGGGGAGGGTCGGTTTATGGCTACACCTTC.

V is TRBV6-2 or TRBV6-3 and J is TRBJ2-7; D may be TRBD1 (6 bases). The CDR3 contains 14 residues. V was trimmed by 4 bases and J by 3 bases, leaving 13 bases between them. Germline V gene lookup returns CDR1 MNHEY and CDR2 SVGEGT. CDR3 amino acids: CASSWGTRYYEQYF. The CDR3 nucleotides read TGTGCCAGCAGTTGGGGGACAAGATACTACGAGCAGTACTTC.

The chain employs TRBV5-1 and TRBJ2-1; 11 bases are a match to TRBD2. V shed 4 bases and J 7 bases; nucleotides not matched to a gene: 7. CDR3 length equals 15 residues. CDR1 is SGHRS, CDR2 YFSETQ, per germline. The CDR3 coding sequence is TGCGCCAGCAGCCAATTAGCGGGAGGGGGTAATGAGCAGTTCTTC. It translates to CASSQLAGGGNEQFF.

This rearrangement joins TRBV3-1 (or the pseudogene TRBV3-2) to TRBJ2-1; perhaps TRBD2 as D (6 bases). Trimming removed 5 bases at V and 6 bases at J, with 11 bases between. The CDR3 totals 13 residues. Germline CDR1 LGHDT, CDR2 YNNKEL (reference sequence). The CDR3 region is CASSFSGSNEQFF. CDR3 sequence (DNA): TGTGCCAGCAGCTTTAGCGGTAGCAATGAGCAGTTCTTC.

The chain has TRBV4-2 and TRBJ2-7, with TRBD2 matching over 7 bases. With 0 bases clipped from V and 6 bases from J, the junction kept 8 bases outside the gene matches. Germline assignment: CDR1 LGHNA and CDR2 YNFKEQ. This CDR3 is built from 15 residues. CDR3 DNA sequence: TGTGCCAGCAGCCAAGAGAGCGGGATCGGAGGCGAGCAGTACTTC. Protein: CASSQESGIGGEQYF.

V gene TRBV3-1 (or the pseudogene TRBV3-2) combines with J gene TRBJ1-2; tentative D call: TRBD1 (5 bases). Looked up from germline, CDR1 is LGHDT and CDR2 is YNNKEL (reference sequence). The CDR3 has 13 residues. V was trimmed by 1 base and J by 7 bases, leaving 10 bases between them. DNA for the CDR3: TGTGCCAGCAGCCAAGGAAGGGGTGCTGGCTACACCTTC. Translated, it gives CASSQGRGAGYTF.

This rearrangement joins TRBV6-5 to TRBJ1-4; D perhaps matches TRBD1 (6 bases). The CDR3 sequence is 15 residues long. Deletions cut 7 bases from V and 10 bases from J, with 22 bases between. Germline V lookup: CDR1 MNHEY, CDR2 SVGAGI. CDR3 residues: CASKRVGGSGGKLFF. The CDR3 DNA is TGTGCCAGCAAACGGGTGGGGGGCTCGGGAGGAAAACTGTTTTTT.

V usage is TRBV7-2 and J usage is TRBJ2-7; 11 bases align to TRBD2. With V trimmed by 5 bases and J by 5 bases, 8 bases remained unmatched. Germline assignment: CDR1 SGHTA and CDR2 FQGNSA. The CDR3 runs to 15 residues. CDR3 residues: CASSITSGGLNEQYF. CDR3 DNA sequence: TGTGCCAGCAGCATTACTAGCGGGGGCCTTAACGAGCAGTACTTC.

The rearrangement links TRBV29-1 to TRBJ2-2, with TRBD2 matching over 9 bases. Germline values: CDR1 SQVTM, CDR2 ANQGSEA. J was trimmed by 2 bases and V by 4 bases; bases with no gene match: 2. The CDR3 contains 14 residues. As DNA, the CDR3 is TGCAGCGTTGGGCGGGAGGGTAACACCGGGGAGCTGTTTTTT. This encodes CSVGREGNTGELFF.

This chain connects TRBV5-1 to TRBJ2-1; the D gene is possibly TRBD2 (6 bases). The CDR3 spans 13 residues. Germline CDR1 reads SGHRS; CDR2 reads YFSETQ. V lost 0 bases and J lost 9, with 10 bases in between. The CDR3 DNA reads TGCGCCAGCAGCTTGGGGCCTAGCGCTGAGCAGTTCTTC. Translated, it gives CASSLGPSAEQFF.

This clone has more than one count but fewer than ten. V and J are TRBV7-2 and TRBJ1-2, with D unresolved. The CDR3 length is 13 residues. V lost 1 base to trimming and J lost 8 bases, with 11 bases between them. Germline V gene data show CDR1 as SGHTA and CDR2 as FQGNSA. In nucleotides, the CDR3 is TGTGCCAGCAGCTTAGGGCAAGCGAGAGGCTACACCTTC. Protein product: CASSLGQARGYTF.

This chain links TRBV2 with TRBJ1-2, with 9 positions matching TRBD1. The CDR3 consists of 18 residues. Germline values: CDR1 SNHLY, CDR2 FYNNEI. V trimming: 3 bases; J trimming: 0 bases; junction bases outside the gene matches: 11. In nucleotides, the CDR3 is TGTGCCAGCAGTGACGGGGGGTACAGGGGGCGTACTAACTATGGCTACACCTTC. This encodes CASSDGGYRGRTNYGYTF.

The count of this clone is one. The chain combines TRBV7-3 with TRBJ2-1, with 7 bases that match TRBD2. This CDR3 region has 14 residues. The V and J ends lost 2 bases and 4 bases, in that order; junction bases with no gene match: 2. Germline V gene sequence: CDR1 SGHTA, CDR2 FQGTGA. CDR3 region: CASSLSGGYNEQFF. In DNA form, the CDR3 reads TGTGCCAGCAGCTTATCCGGGGGGTACAATGAGCAGTTCTTC.

The rearrangement uses TRBV27 and TRBJ2-1, with TRBD1 matching over 9 bases. V lost 8 bases to trimming and J lost 7 bases; unmatched junction nucleotides: 12. CDR3 size: 15 residues. Germline loops: CDR1 MNHEY, CDR2 SMNVEV (reference sequence). CDR3 region: CASSRDRVKPNEQFF. The CDR3, as DNA: TGTGCCAGCTCCCGGGACAGGGTTAAGCCGAATGAGCAGTTCTTC.

The genes are TRBV19 and TRBJ2-1; TRBD2 agrees at 9 bases. Germline values: CDR1 LNHDA, CDR2 SQIVND (reference sequence). This CDR3 comprises 14 residues. With 10 bases clipped from V and 3 bases from J, the junction kept 7 bases outside the gene matches. In nucleotides, the CDR3 is TGTGCCACTGAGGCGGGGGGGGGCTACAATGAGCAGTTCTTC. This codes for CATEAGGGYNEQFF.

The CDR3 sequence: CASSLDRGNEQYF. Here the CDR3 DNA reads TGTGCCAGCAGCTTGGACAGGGGGAACGAGCAGTACTTC. This chain uses TRBV7-3 with TRBJ2-7, with 10 bases lining up with TRBD1. The J segment lost 5 bases and the V segment lost 3 bases, leaving 1 base of the junction unmatched. The CDR3 loop spans 13 amino acids. Germline values: CDR1 SGHTA, CDR2 FQGTGA.

This clone was detected many times. This chain uses TRBV18 with TRBJ2-7; 9 bases are shared with TRBD2. This CDR3 spans 18 amino acids. With V trimmed by 1 base and J by 6 bases, 16 bases remained unmatched. The germline V gene encodes CDR1 KGHSH and CDR2 LQKENI. The CDR3 bases are TGTGCCAGCTCACCACGTAGCGGGAGTTCGTTCGAATCAGCCGAGCAGTACTTC. Protein: CASSPRSGSSFESAEQYF.

The V and J genes are TRBV24-1 and TRBJ2-1, with 10 bases identical to TRBD2. Germline V gene data show CDR1 as KGHDR and CDR2 as SFDVKD. With 7 bases clipped from V and 6 bases from J, the junction kept 2 bases outside the gene matches. This CDR3 region has 13 residues. The CDR3 DNA reads TGTGCCACCAGACCTAGCGGGGGCAATGAGCAGTTCTTC. This encodes CATRPSGGNEQFF.

The rearrangement links TRBV14 to TRBJ2-1; 9 bases line up with TRBD2. Germline V gives CDR1 SGHDN, CDR2 FVKESK. CDR3 length equals 17 residues. V was pared by 4 bases and J by 4 bases, with 11 bases of the junction left unmatched. CDR3 sequence reads: CASSPMDLAGKYNEQFF. The DNA for the CDR3 is TGTGCCAGCAGCCCTATGGACCTAGCGGGAAAATACAATGAGCAGTTCTTC. The full variable domain, completed using reference TRBV14 and TRBJ2-1, is EAGVTQFPSHSVIEKGQTVTLRCDPISGHDNLYWYRRVMGKEIKFLLHFVKESKQDESGMPNNRFLAERTGGTYSTLKVQPAELEDSGVYFCASSPMDLAGKYNEQFFGPGTRLTVL.

The chain has TRBV11-3 and TRBJ2-5; 8 positions match TRBD2. The CDR3 is 13 amino acids. From germline, CDR1 is SGHNT and CDR2 YENEEA. The V segment lost 2 bases and the J segment 5 bases; nucleotides outside the gene matches: 1. The CDR3 is CASSLLAGETQYF. DNA for the CDR3: TGTGCCAGCAGCTTATTAGCGGGGGAGACCCAGTACTTC.

This sequence joins TRBV6-6 and TRBJ2-7, with 9 nucleotides matching TRBD2. Germline values: CDR1 MNHNY, CDR2 SVGAGI (reference sequence). The CDR3 extends over 20 amino acids. V shed 6 bases, J shed 1 base, and the junction held 22 bases outside the gene matches. In DNA form, the CDR3 reads TGTGCCAGCAGCCACACTTCCCTCGCGAGCGGACTAGCGCAATCCTACGAGCAGTACTTC. Protein: CASSHTSLASGLAQSYEQYF.

The rearrangement links TRBV6-1 to TRBJ2-7, with a possible D match to TRBD2 (6 bases). There are 16 residues in the CDR3. CDR1 is MNHNS and CDR2 is SASEGT in the germline V gene. V was trimmed by 2 bases and J by 2 bases, leaving 16 bases between them. CDR3 bases: TGTGCCAGCAGTGAAACCCACGGGAGCGCAACCTACGAGCAGTACTTC. It codes for CASSETHGSATYEQYF.

The chain employs TRBV2 and TRBJ1-2; 8 bases align to TRBD1. The CDR3 sequence is 14 residues long. Trimming took 2 bases from V and 7 from J; bases not matched to a gene: 6. CDR1 SNHLY and CDR2 FYNNEI come from the germline V gene. CDR3 coding DNA: TGTGCCAGCAGTGAACGGCAGGGGGCGGTTGGCTACACCTTC. Translating gives CASSERQGAVGYTF.